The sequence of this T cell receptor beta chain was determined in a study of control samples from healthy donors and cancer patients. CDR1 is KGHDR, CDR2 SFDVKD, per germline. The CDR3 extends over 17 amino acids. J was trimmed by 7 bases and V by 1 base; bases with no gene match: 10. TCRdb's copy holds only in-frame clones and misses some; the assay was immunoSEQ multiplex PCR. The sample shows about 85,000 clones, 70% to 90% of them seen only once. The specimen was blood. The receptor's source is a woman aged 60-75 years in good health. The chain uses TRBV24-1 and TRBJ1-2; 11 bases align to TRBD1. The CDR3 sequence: CATSDLRTGGDDLGYTF. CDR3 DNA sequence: TGTGCCACCAGTGATTTAAGGACAGGGGGCGACGATCTTGGCTACACCTTC.